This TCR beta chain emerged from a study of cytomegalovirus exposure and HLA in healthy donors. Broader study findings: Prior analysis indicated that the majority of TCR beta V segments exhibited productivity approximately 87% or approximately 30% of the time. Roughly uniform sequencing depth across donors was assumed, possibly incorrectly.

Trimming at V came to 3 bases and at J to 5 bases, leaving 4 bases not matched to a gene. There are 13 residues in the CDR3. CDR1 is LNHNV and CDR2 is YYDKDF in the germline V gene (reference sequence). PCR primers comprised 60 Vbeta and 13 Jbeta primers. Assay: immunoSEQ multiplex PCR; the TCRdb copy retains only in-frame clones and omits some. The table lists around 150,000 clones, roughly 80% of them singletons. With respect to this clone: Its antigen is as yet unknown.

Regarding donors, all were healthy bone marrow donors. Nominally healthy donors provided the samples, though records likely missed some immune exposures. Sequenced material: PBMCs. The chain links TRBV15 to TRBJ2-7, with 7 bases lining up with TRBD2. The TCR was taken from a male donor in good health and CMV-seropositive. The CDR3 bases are TGTGCCACCAGCAGGGAAGGACTAGACGAGCAGTACTTC. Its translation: CATSREGLDEQYF.